Listed here are 23 T cell receptor beta chains from one sample, sequenced in a study of blood T cell repertoires in COVID-19. Data came from immunoSEQ multiplex PCR; TCRdb stores just in-frame clones and leaves some out. The sample includes around 180,000 clones, roughly four fifths of them seen just once. Sequencing was done on a sample of peripheral blood. The receptors come from a woman older than 75 with COVID-19, enrolled during active disease.

The chain links TRBV27 to TRBJ2-7; TRBD1 matches 10 bases. The trim removed 2 bases at V and 3 bases at J, leaving 10 bases unmatched. Per germline, CDR1 MNHEY and CDR2 SMNVEV (reference sequence). CDR3 length: 17 residues. In nucleotides, the CDR3 is TGTGCCAGCAGTTTACTGGGGACAGGGGATTTAGGCTACGAGCAGTACTTC. Amino acids: CASSLLGTGDLGYEQYF.

The genes are TRBV20-1 and TRBJ2-3; TRBD2 might be the D (5 bases). There are 10 residues in the CDR3. Trimming stripped 7 bases from V and 6 bases from J, with 8 bases between. Germline loops: CDR1 DFQATT, CDR2 SNEGSKA (reference sequence). In DNA form, the CDR3 reads TGCAGTGGAGGGATGGATACGCAGTATTTT. Amino acid sequence: CSGGMDTQYF.

This chain joins TRBV6-2 or TRBV6-3 and TRBJ2-7, with TRBD2 matching 7 bases. V lost 5 bases to trimming and J lost 2 bases; unmatched junction nucleotides: 9. CDR1 MNHEY and CDR2 SVGEGT come from the germline V gene. The CDR3 runs to 15 residues. This CDR3 is CASSVPGGLAYEQYF. The CDR3 DNA reads as TGTGCCAGCAGTGTCCCAGGAGGACTAGCCTACGAGCAGTACTTC.

This rearrangement joins TRBV2 to TRBJ2-5, with 7 positions matching TRBD2. Germline V gene sequence: CDR1 SNHLY, CDR2 FYNNEI. There are 14 residues in the CDR3. Unmatched junction bases numbered 13, after V lost 8 bases and J lost 7 bases. This CDR3 is CASGGEGNQGTQYF. DNA for the CDR3: TGTGCCAGCGGAGGGGAGGGAAACCAGGGGACCCAGTACTTC.

This clone was counted only a few times. This chain connects TRBV27 to TRBJ2-7, with 10 bases lining up with TRBD2. V was pared by 0 bases and J by 2 bases, with 1 base of the junction left unmatched. Germline V gene sequence: CDR1 MNHEY, CDR2 SMNVEV (reference sequence). CDR3 size: 15 residues. This CDR3 is CASSLSLAGAYEQYF. CDR3 coding DNA: TGTGCCAGCAGTTTATCCCTAGCGGGGGCCTACGAGCAGTACTTC.

This clone was counted once. This chain links TRBV7-2 with TRBJ2-3, with TRBD2 as a possible D gene (5 bases). This CDR3 spans 15 amino acids. Between the trimmed V and J ends, which lost 1 base and 8 bases, there was a span of 16 bases. CDR1 and CDR2 (germline): SGHTA, FQGNSA. CDR3 nucleotides: TGTGCCAGCAGCTTAGTGGGCCGGACTTCGGCTACGCAGTATTTT. This gives the protein CASSLVGRTSATQYF.

The chain carries TRBV7-8 and TRBJ2-3; D uncertain. CDR1 SGHVS and CDR2 FQNEAQ come from the germline V gene. The CDR3 runs to 13 residues. V shed 2 bases and J shed 5 bases, with 8 bases lying between them. This CDR3 is CASSLSVGDTQYF. Here the CDR3 DNA reads TGTGCCAGCAGCTTAAGCGTGGGAGATACGCAGTATTTT.

The chain couples TRBV4-1 to TRBJ2-5; 14 bases match TRBD2. The V gene's germline CDR1 is MGHRA and CDR2 YSYEKL. After removal of 1 base from V and 1 base from J, the junction contained 5 bases not matched to a gene. The CDR3 totals 18 residues. The CDR3 is CASSQGLAGGSGQETQYF. DNA for the CDR3: TGCGCCAGCAGCCAAGGACTAGCGGGGGGGTCCGGCCAAGAGACCCAGTACTTC.

The chain carries TRBV6-2 or TRBV6-3 and TRBJ1-1; D is unclear. The CDR3 consists of 15 residues. Trimming removed 4 bases at V and 6 bases at J, with 18 bases between. From germline, CDR1 is MNHEY and CDR2 SVGEGT. The CDR3 DNA reads TGTGCCAGCAGTTCCCCAACGCGGGCTTTCGCTGAAGCTTTCTTT. Translating gives CASSSPTRAFAEAFF.

This chain links TRBV28 with TRBJ1-4; D possibly corresponds to TRBD1 (6 bases). CDR1 MDHEN and CDR2 SYDVKM come from the germline V gene. Trimming took 0 bases from V and 0 from J, leaving 11 bases between them. The CDR3 covers 17 residues. This chain's CDR3 is CASSLWDSRATNEKLFF. Written as DNA, the CDR3 is TGTGCCAGCAGTTTATGGGACAGCCGTGCAACTAATGAAAAACTGTTTTTT.

This sequence joins TRBV28 and TRBJ1-6; 10 positions agree with TRBD1. The CDR3 consists of 14 residues. Germline V gene lookup returns CDR1 MDHEN and CDR2 SYDVKM. J lost 5 bases, V lost 8 bases, and 3 bases had no gene match. The CDR3 DNA reads as TGTGCCAGCCGGACAGGGGGAGATAATTCACCCCTCCACTTT. Residues: CASRTGGDNSPLHF.

The CDR3 region has the DNA TGTGCCAGCAGCTCGGACGGGGTTAATGAAAAACTGTTTTTT. Protein sequence: CASSSDGVNEKLFF. The V and J genes are TRBV7-2 and TRBJ1-4; D ambiguous. CDR1 is SGHTA and CDR2 is FQGNSA in the germline V gene. The V end was cut by 4 bases, the J end by 4 bases, with 10 bases between. The CDR3 is 14 residues long. The entire variable domain, with the rest obtained from reference TRBV7-2 and TRBJ1-4, is as follows: GAGVSQSPSNKVTEKGKDVELRCDPISGHTALYWYRQSLGQGLEFLIYFQGNSAPDKSGLPSDRFSAERTGGSVSTLTIQRTQQEDSAVYLCASSSDGVNEKLFFGSGTQLSVL.

The V and J genes are TRBV30 and TRBJ2-1; D remains ambiguous. The CDR3 totals 11 residues. The V gene lost 0 bases and the J gene lost 7 bases, with 4 bases spanning the gap. CDR1 is GTSNPN, CDR2 SVGIG, per germline (reference sequence). The CDR3 region is CAWSVSNEQFF. CDR3 DNA: TGTGCCTGGAGTGTTAGTAATGAGCAGTTCTTC.

The chain is built from TRBV6-5 and TRBJ1-5, with D perhaps TRBD1 (6 bases). Germline assignment: CDR1 MNHEY and CDR2 SVGAGI. V was trimmed by 6 bases and J by 2 bases, leaving 14 bases between them. The CDR3 totals 15 residues. As DNA, the CDR3 is TGTGCCAGCAGACTACAGGGTTGGGGCAATCAGCCCCAGCATTTT. This sequence encodes CASRLQGWGNQPQHF.

This clone turned up a few times. V usage is TRBV3-1 (or the pseudogene TRBV3-2) and J usage is TRBJ1-4; TRBD1 matches at 9 bases. This CDR3 is 14 amino acids long. Germline V gives CDR1 LGHDT, CDR2 YNNKEL (reference sequence). V shed 4 bases and J 8 bases; nucleotides not matched to a gene: 5. CDR3 in amino acids: CASSPGQGEEKLFF. The DNA of the CDR3 is TGTGCCAGCAGCCCGGGACAGGGTGAGGAAAAACTGTTTTTT.

The V call is TRBV6-5, the J call TRBJ1-1; tentative D call: TRBD1 (6 bases). The CDR3 length is 15 residues. V was clipped by 1 base and J by 3 bases, with 12 bases between them. Germline V gene data show CDR1 as MNHEY and CDR2 as SVGAGI. The CDR3 reads CASSYLGPGDTEAFF. CDR3 coding DNA: TGTGCCAGCAGTTACTTGGGTCCAGGGGACACTGAAGCTTTCTTT.

This clone was recorded only once. V and J are TRBV5-4 and TRBJ2-2; TRBD1 aligns across 7 bases. Per germline, CDR1 SGHNT and CDR2 YYREEE (reference sequence). V lost 4 bases to trimming and J lost 7 bases; unmatched junction nucleotides: 4. This CDR3 is 13 amino acids long. The chain's CDR3 is CASSPTGDGELFF. DNA for the CDR3: TGTGCCAGCAGCCCAACAGGGGACGGGGAGCTGTTTTTT.

This chain links TRBV7-2 with TRBJ1-4; 7 nucleotides align to TRBD1. Germline CDR1 reads SGHTA; CDR2 reads FQGNSA. The CDR3 has 15 amino acids. V shed 3 bases and J 0 bases; nucleotides not matched to a gene: 1. In DNA form, the CDR3 reads TGTGCCAGCAGCTTGGGACAGACAACTAATGAAAAACTGTTTTTT. This encodes CASSLGQTTNEKLFF.

The chain has TRBV30 and TRBJ1-1, with TRBD1 matching 7 bases. CDR1 and CDR2 (germline): GTSNPN, SVGIG (reference sequence). The CDR3 totals 14 residues. The J segment lost 4 bases and the V segment lost 5 bases, leaving 10 bases of the junction unmatched. CDR3 coding DNA: TGTGCCTGGGCTTACAGGGGCGCAGCCACTGAAGCTTTCTTT. This encodes CAWAYRGAATEAFF.

The genes are TRBV6-5 and TRBJ2-1, with a possible D match to TRBD1 (6 bases). The CDR3 is made up of 16 amino acids. The V and J ends lost 3 bases and 5 bases respectively, with 17 bases between them. Per the germline V gene, CDR1 is MNHEY and CDR2 is SVGAGI. DNA for the CDR3: TGTGCCAGCAGTTATCACAGGGTGGGGGCGAACAATGAGCAGTTCTTC. It translates to CASSYHRVGANNEQFF.

This chain links TRBV4-1 with TRBJ2-1, with D perhaps TRBD2 (6 bases). V was clipped by 3 bases and J by 7 bases, with 10 bases between them. CDR3 size: 13 residues. Germline V gene lookup returns CDR1 MGHRA and CDR2 YSYEKL. The CDR3 DNA is TGCGCCAGCAGCCACCCCGGAGGGAATGAGCAGTTCTTC. The encoded protein is CASSHPGGNEQFF.

This clone was detected once. The chain recombines TRBV9 with TRBJ1-1; no clear D gene. The germline gives CDR1 SGDLS, CDR2 YYNGEE. Trimming took 2 bases from V and 3 from J, leaving 8 bases between them. The CDR3 consists of 13 residues. The CDR3 spells CASSVGGDTEAFF. The CDR3 region has the DNA TGTGCCAGCAGCGTGGGCGGGGACACTGAAGCTTTCTTT.

This clone was counted between two and nine times. This sequence joins TRBV5-6 and TRBJ1-1; D call uncertain. Germline V CDR1 and CDR2: SGHDT, YYEEEE. The CDR3 extends over 14 amino acids. V dropped 1 base and J dropped 8 bases, with 15 bases sitting between them. The CDR3 region has the DNA TGTGCCAGCAGCTTGAGAGACAAAATCCCCGAAGCTTTCTTT. Translation: CASSLRDKIPEAFF.